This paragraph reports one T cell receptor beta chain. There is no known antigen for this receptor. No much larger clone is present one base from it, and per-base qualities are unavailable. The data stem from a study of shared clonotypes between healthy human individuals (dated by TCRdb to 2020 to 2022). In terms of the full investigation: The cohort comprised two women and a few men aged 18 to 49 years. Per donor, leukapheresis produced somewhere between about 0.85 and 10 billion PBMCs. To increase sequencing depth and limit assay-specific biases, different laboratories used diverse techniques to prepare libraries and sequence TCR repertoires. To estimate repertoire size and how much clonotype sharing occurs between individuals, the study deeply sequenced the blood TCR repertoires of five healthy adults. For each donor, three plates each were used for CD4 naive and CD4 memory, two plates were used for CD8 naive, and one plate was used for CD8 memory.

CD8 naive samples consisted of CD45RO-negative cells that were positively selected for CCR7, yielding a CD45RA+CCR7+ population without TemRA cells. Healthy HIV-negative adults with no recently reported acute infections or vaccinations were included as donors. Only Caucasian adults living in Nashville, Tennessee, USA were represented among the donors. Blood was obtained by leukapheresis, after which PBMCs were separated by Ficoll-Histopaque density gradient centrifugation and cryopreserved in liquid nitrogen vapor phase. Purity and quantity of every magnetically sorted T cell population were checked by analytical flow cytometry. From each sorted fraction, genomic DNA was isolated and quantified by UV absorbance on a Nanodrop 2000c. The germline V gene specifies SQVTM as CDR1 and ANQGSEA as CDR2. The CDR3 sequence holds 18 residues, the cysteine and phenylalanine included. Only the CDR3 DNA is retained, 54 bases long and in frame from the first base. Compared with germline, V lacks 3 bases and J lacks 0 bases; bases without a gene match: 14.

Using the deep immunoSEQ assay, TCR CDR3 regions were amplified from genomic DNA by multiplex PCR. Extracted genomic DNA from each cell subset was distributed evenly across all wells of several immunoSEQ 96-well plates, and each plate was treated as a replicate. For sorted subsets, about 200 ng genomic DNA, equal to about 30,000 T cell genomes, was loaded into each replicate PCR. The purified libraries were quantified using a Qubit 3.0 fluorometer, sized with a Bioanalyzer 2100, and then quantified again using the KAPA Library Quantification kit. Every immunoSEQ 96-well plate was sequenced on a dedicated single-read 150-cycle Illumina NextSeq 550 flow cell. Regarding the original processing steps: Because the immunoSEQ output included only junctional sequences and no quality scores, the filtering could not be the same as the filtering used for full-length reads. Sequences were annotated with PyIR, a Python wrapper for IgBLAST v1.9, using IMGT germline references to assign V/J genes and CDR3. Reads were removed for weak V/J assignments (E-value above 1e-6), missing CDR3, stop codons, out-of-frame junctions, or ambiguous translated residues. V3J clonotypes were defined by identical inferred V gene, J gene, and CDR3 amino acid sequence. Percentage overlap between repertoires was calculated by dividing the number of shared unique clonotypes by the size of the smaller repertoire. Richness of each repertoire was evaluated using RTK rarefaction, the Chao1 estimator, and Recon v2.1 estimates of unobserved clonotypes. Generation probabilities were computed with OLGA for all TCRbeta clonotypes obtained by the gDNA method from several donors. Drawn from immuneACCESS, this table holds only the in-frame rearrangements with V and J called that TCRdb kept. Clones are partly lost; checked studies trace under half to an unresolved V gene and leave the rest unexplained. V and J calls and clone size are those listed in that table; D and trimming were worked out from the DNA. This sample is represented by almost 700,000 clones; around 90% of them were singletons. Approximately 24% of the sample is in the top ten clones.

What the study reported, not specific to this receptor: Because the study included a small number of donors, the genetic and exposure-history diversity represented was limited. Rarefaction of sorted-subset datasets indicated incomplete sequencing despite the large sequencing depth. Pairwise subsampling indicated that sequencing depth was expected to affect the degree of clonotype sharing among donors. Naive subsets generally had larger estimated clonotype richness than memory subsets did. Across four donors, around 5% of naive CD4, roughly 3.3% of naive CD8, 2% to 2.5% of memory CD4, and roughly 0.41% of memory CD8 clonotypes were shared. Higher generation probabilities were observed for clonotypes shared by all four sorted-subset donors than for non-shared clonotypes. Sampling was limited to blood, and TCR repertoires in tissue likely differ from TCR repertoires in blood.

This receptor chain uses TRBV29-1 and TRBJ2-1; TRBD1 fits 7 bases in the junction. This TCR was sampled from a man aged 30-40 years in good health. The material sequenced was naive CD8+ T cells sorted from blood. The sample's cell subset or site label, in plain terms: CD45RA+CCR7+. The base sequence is TGCAGCGTTGACAACCATGACGAGACAGGGAGCTCCTACAATGAGCAGTTCTTC. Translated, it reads CSVDNHDETGSSYNEQFF.